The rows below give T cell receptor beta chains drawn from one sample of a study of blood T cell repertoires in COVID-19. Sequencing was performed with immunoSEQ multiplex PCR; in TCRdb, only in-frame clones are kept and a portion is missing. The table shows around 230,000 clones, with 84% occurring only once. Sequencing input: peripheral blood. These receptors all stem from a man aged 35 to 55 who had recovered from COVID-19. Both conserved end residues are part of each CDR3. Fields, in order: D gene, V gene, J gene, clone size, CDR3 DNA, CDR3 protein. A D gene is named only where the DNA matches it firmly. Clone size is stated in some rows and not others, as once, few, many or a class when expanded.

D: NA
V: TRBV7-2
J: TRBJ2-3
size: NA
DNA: TGTGCCAGCAGCCTCCAGGGGTCGAGGATGGATACGCAGTATTTT
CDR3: CASSLQGSRMDTQYF

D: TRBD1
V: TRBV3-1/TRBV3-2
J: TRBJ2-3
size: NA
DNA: TGTGCCAGCAGCCCTTTTGGACAGGGGGTCCTCACAGATACGCAGTATTTT
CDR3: CASSPFGQGVLTDTQYF

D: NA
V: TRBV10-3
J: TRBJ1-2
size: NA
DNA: TGTGCCATCAGTGACGCGGGAGACTATGGCTACACCTTC
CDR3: CAISDAGDYGYTF

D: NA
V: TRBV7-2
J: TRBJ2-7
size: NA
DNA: TGTGCCAGCAGCTTAGTATTCGAGACACTCTACGAGCAGTACTTC
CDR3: CASSLVFETLYEQYF

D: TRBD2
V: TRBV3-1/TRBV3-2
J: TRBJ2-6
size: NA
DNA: TGTGCCAGCAGCCAGCGAACCGGCGGGACTAGCGGGGGGACTGGGGCCAACGTCCTGACTTTC
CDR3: CASSQRTGGTSGGTGANVLTF

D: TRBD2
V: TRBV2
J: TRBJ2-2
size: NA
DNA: TGTGCCAGCACGGGACTAGCGGGGGCTGGGGAGCTGTTTTTT
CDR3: CASTGLAGAGELFF

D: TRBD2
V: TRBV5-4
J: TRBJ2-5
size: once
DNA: TGTGCCAGCAGCAGGGGACTAGCGGGAGTTCAAGAGACCCAGTACTTC
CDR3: CASSRGLAGVQETQYF

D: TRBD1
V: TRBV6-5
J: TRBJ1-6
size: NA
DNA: TGTGCCAGCAGTTCCGGCGCGGACAGGGCGAATTCACCCCTCCACTTT
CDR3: CASSSGADRANSPLHF

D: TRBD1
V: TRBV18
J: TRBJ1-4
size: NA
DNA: TGTGCCAGCTCACGGGCCGGGACAGGGAATGAAAAACTGTTTTTT
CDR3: CASSRAGTGNEKLFF

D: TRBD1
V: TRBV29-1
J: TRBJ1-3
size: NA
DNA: TGCAGCTCTATGACAGGGCTCGGAAACACCATATATTTT
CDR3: CSSMTGLGNTIYF

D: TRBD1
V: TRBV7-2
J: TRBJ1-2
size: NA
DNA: TGTGCCAGCGCGGGGACAGGAAAATATGGCTACACCTTC
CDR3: CASAGTGKYGYTF

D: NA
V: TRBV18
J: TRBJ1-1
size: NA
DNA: TGTGCCAGCTCAACCAGGGGAGGGGACACTGAAGCTTTCTTT
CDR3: CASSTRGGDTEAFF

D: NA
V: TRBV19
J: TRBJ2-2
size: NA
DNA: TGTGCCAGTAGTATCAACGAGGGGAACACCGGGGAGCTGTTTTTT
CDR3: CASSINEGNTGELFF

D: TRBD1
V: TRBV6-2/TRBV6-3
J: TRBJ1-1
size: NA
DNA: TGTGCCAGCAGTTCGGGACAGGGACCGAACACTGAAGCTTTCTTT
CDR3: CASSSGQGPNTEAFF

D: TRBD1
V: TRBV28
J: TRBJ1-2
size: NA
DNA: TGTGCCAGCAGTCGCCCCGGGACAGGGGGCTATGGCTACACCTTC
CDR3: CASSRPGTGGYGYTF

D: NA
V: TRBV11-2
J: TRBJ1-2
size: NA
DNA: TGTGCCAGCAGCCCGGACAGACTTTATGGCTACACCTTC
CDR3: CASSPDRLYGYTF

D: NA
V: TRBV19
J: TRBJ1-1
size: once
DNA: TGTGCCAGTAGTGCCGAACGGGGGGCTAACACTGAAGCTTTCTTT
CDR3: CASSAERGANTEAFF

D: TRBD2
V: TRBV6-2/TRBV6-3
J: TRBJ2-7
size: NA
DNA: TGTGCCAGCAGTTCAACGTCCCGCGGGGGGCCCCTCTACGAGCAGTACTTC
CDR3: CASSSTSRGGPLYEQYF

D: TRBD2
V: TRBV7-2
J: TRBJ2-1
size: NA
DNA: TGTGCCAGCAGCTCCGGACTAGCACATGGGAATGAGCAGTTCTTC
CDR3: CASSSGLAHGNEQFF

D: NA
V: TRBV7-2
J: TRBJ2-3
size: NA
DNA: TGTGCCAGCAGCTCATGGAGGGAAGATACGCAGTATTTT
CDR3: CASSSWREDTQYF

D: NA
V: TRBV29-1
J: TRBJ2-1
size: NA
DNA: TGCAGCTCTCTCTCTGATGAGCAGTTCTTC
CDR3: CSSLSDEQFF

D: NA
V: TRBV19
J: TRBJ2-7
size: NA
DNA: TGTGCCAGTAGTGTGGGCGTAAGCGAGCAGTACTTC
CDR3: CASSVGVSEQYF

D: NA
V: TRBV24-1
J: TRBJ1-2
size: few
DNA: TGTGCCACCAGTGACCGAACCCACGGAGTCTATGGCTACACCTTC
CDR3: CATSDRTHGVYGYTF

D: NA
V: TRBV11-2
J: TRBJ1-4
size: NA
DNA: TGTGCCAGCAGCTTAGCAGGGATTAATGAAAAACTGTTTTTT
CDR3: CASSLAGINEKLFF

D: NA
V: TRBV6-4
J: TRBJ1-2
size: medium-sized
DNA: TGTGCCAGCAGGCACCTTAAAGAGCTCTATGGCTACACCTTC
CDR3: CASRHLKELYGYTF

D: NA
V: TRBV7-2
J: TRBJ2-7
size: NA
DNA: TGTGCCAGCAGCCCCCTGCGGTCCTCCTACGAGCAGTACTTC
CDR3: CASSPLRSSYEQYF

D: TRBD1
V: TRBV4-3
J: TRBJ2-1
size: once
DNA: TGCGCCAGCAGCCAAGGTGAGGGACAGGGCTACAATGAGCAGTTCTTC
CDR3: CASSQGEGQGYNEQFF